This record looks at one TCR beta chain sequence and its context. The antigen is not known. The data originate from a study of CD8 T cells in ankylosing spondylitis. The junction had 12 bases not matched to a gene; V was cut back by 4 bases and J by 2 bases. In germline, CDR1 is ENHRY, CDR2 SYGVKD. CDR3 length: 18 residues. Study outcomes and limitations: What appeared characteristic of ankylosing spondylitis blood was a TCR beta motif of fewer than ten highly homologous variants. In ankylosing spondylitis patients, matched synovial fluid reportedly showed significant enrichment of disease-linked clones.

Quantitative 5'-RACE was performed with molecular barcodes, and it yielded the TCR beta libraries. Each CDR3 protein gets one entry after TCRdb re-called the 5' RACE reads with MiXCR. Among 700,000 to 850,000 distinct CDR3 sequences listed, 10% to 15% were seen once. The chain combines TRBV10-3 with TRBJ2-2; 8 bases are shared with TRBD1. The TCR originated in a male donor with ankylosing spondylitis. The specimen was blood, either unsorted or a sorted T cell fraction (not recorded which). CDR3 protein: CAISGPYTGGGNTGELFF. The CDR3 DNA sequence: TGTGCCATCAGTGGACCCTACACAGGGGGAGGAAACACCGGGGAGCTGTTTTTT.